The following is a T cell receptor beta chain sequence with its context. Libraries were prepared by immunoSEQ multiplex PCR; TCRdb keeps only in-frame clonotypes and omits some of them. Among 250,000 or so clones listed, around nine tenths were seen once. Among Cohort 3 donors, those recovered had two negative PCRs, clearance, or symptom resolution. Germline CDR1 reads SGHAT; CDR2 reads FQNNGV. Between the trimmed V and J ends, which lost 5 bases and 9 bases, there was a span of 11 bases. The CDR3 runs to 13 residues. This record comes from a study of blood T cell repertoires in COVID-19. The V gene is TRBV11-2, the J gene TRBJ1-6, with D possibly TRBD1 on 6 matching bases. The TCR comes from a woman younger than 30 who had recovered from COVID-19. Sequenced input: PBMCs or T cells enriched from blood (not recorded which). The CDR3 loop is CASSGVRGSPLHF. The CDR3 DNA reads TGTGCCAGCAGCGGGGTCAGGGGTTCACCCCTCCACTTT.